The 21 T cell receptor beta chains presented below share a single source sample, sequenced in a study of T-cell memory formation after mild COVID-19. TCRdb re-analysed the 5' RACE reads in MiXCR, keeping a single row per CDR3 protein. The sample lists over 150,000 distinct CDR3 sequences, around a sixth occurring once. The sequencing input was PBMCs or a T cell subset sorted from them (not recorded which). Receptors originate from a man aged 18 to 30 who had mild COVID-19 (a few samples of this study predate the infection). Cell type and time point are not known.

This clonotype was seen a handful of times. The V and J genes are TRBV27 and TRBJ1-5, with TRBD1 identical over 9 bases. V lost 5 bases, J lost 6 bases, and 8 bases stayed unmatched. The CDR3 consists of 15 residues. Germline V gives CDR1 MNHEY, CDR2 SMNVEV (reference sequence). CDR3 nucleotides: TGTGCCAGCAGTGACGACAGGGGGGGAGGTCAGCCCCAGCATTTT. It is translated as CASSDDRGGGQPQHF.

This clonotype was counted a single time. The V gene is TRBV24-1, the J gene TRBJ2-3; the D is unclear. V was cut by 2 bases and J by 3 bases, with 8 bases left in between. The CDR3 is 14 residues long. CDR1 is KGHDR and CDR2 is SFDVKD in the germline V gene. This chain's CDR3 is CATSDSVGTDTQYF. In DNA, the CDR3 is TGTGCCACCAGTGATTCCGTCGGGACAGATACGCAGTATTTT.

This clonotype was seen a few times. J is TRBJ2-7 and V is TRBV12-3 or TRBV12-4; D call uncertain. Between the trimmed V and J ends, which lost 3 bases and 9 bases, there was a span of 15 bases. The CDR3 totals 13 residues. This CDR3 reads CASSFIDPATQYF. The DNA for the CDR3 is TGTGCCAGCAGTTTCATCGACCCAGCGACGCAGTACTTC.

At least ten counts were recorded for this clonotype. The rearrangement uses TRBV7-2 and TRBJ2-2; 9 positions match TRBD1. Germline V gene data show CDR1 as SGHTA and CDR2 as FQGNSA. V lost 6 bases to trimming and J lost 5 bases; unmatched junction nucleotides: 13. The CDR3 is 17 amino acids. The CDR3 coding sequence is TGTGCCAGCAGACTACGTCACAGGGGGCGCGGGACCGGGGAGCTGTTTTTT. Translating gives CASRLRHRGRGTGELFF. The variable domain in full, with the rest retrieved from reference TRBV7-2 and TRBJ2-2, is GAGVSQSPSNKVTEKGKDVELRCDPISGHTALYWYRQSLGQGLEFLIYFQGNSAPDKSGLPSDRFSAERTGGSVSTLTIQRTQQEDSAVYLCASRLRHRGRGTGELFFGEGSRLTVL.

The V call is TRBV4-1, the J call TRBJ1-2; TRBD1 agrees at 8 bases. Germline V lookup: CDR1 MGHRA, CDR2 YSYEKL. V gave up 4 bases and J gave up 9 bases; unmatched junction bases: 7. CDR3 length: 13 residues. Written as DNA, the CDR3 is TGCGCCAGCAGCCTGGACAGGGAAAGGCGCTACACCTTC. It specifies CASSLDRERRYTF.

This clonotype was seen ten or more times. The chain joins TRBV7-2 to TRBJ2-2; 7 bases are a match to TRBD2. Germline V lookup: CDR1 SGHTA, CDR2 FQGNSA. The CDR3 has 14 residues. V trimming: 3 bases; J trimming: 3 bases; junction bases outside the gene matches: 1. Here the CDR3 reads CASSFGLDTGELFF. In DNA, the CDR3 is TGTGCCAGCAGCTTCGGACTAGACACCGGGGAGCTGTTTTTT.

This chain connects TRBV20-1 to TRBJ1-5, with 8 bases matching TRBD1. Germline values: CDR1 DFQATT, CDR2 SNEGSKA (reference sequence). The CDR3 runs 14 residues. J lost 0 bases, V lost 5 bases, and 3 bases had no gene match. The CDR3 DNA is TGCAGTGCTGGGACAGGCATTAGCAATCAGCCCCAGCATTTT. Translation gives CSAGTGISNQPQHF.

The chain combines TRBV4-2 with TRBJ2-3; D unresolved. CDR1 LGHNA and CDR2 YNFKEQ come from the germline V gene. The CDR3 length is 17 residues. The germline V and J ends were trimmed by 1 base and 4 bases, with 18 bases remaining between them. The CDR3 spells CASSQGVWVGRADTQYF. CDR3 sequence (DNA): TGTGCCAGCAGCCAAGGGGTCTGGGTGGGCCGCGCAGATACGCAGTATTTT.

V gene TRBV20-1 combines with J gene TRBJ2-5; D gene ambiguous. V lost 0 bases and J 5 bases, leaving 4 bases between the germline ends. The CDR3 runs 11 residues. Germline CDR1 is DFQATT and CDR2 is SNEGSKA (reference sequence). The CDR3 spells CSARDYETQYF. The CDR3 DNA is TGCAGTGCTAGAGATTACGAGACCCAGTACTTC.

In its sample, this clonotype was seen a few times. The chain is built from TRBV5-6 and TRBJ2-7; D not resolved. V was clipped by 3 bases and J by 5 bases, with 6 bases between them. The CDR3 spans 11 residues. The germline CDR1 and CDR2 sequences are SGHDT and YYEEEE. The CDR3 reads CASSYVHEQYF. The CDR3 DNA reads TGTGCCAGCAGCTACGTTCACGAGCAGTACTTC.

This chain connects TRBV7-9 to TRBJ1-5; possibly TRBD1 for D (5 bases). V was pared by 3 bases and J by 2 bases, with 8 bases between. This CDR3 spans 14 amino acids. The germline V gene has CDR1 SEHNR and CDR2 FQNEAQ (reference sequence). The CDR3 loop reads CASSLSRGNQPQHF. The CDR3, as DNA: TGTGCCAGCAGCTTGAGCAGGGGCAATCAGCCCCAGCATTTT.

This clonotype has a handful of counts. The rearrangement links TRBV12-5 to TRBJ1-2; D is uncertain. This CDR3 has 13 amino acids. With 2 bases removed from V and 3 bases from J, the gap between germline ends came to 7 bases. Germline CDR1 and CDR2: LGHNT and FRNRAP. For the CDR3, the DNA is TGTGCTAGTGGTTTGTACAAGGACTATGGCTACACCTTC. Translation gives CASGLYKDYGYTF.

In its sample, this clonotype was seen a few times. For the CDR3, the DNA is TGCAGTTGCCAAGGCGGCACTGAAGCTTTCTTT. It specifies CSCQGGTEAFF. The gene calls are TRBV20-1 and TRBJ1-1; D not resolved. The length of the CDR3 is 11 residues. Trimming removed 8 bases from V and 4 bases from J, with 11 bases in between. CDR1 and CDR2 from the germline V gene are DFQATT and SNEGSKA (reference sequence).

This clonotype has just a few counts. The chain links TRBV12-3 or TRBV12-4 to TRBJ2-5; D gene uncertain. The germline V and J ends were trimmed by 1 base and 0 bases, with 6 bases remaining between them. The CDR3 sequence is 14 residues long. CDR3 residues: CASSLGSNQETQYF. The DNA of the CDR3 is TGTGCCAGCAGTTTAGGCAGCAACCAAGAGACCCAGTACTTC.

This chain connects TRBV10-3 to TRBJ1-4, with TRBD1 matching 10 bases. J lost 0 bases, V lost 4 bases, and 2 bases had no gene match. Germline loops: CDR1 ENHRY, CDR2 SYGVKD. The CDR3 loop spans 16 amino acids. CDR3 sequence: CAISGGQGTTNEKLFF. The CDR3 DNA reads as TGTGCCATCAGTGGGGGACAGGGGACAACTAATGAAAAACTGTTTTTT.

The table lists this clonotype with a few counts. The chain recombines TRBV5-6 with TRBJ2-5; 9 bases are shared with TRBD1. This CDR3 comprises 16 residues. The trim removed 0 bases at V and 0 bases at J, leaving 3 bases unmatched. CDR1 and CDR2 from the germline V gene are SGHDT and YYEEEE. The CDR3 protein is CASSLGWTGDQETQYF. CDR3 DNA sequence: TGTGCCAGCAGCTTGGGGTGGACAGGGGACCAAGAGACCCAGTACTTC.

The CDR3 sequence: CASSDSTFGETQYF. DNA of the CDR3: TGTGCCAGCAGCGACTCGACTTTCGGGGAGACCCAGTACTTC. V is TRBV7-9 and J is TRBJ2-5; D gene unclear. Trimming took off 5 bases at V and 5 bases at J, with 15 bases between the two ends. Germline V gene lookup returns CDR1 SEHNR and CDR2 FQNEAQ (reference sequence). The CDR3 has 14 residues.

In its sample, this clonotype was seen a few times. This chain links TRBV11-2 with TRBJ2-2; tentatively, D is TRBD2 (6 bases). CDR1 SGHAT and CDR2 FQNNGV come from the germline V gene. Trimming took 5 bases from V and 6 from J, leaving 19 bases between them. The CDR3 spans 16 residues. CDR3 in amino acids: CASSLPSGESAGELFF. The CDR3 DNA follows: TGTGCCAGCAGCCTACCCTCGGGGGAATCCGCCGGGGAGCTGTTTTTT.

CDR3 protein: CASRFGGEDTQYF. CDR3 nucleotide sequence: TGTGCCAGCCGTTTCGGGGGAGAGGATACGCAGTATTTT. The chain carries TRBV7-2 and TRBJ2-3; D might be TRBD2 (6 bases). The CDR3 runs 13 residues. Trimming took off 8 bases at V and 6 bases at J, with 15 bases between the two ends. Germline CDR1 and CDR2: SGHTA and FQGNSA.

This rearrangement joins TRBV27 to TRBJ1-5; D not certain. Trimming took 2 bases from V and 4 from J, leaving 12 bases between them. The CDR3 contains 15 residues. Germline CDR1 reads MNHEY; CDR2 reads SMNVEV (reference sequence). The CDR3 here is CASSLTPFGNQPQHF. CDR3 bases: TGTGCCAGCAGTTTAACCCCCTTTGGTAATCAGCCCCAGCATTTT.

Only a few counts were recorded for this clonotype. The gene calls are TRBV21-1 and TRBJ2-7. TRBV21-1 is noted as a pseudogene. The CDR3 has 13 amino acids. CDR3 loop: CASCTSGPYEQYV. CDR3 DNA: TGTGCCAGCTGCACTTCAGGACCCTACGAGCAGTACGTC.